These 16 T cell receptor beta chains were sequenced from one sample in a study of shared clonotypes between healthy human individuals. CD8 cells classed as naive were CD45RO-negative and positively selected for CCR7, excluding terminally differentiated effector memory CD45RA+ cells. Repertoires were generated with immunoSEQ multiplex PCR, while TCRdb's copy carries only in-frame clones and drops some. The sample carries around 2,000,000 clones, just under 95% recorded once. Sample: naive CD8+ T cells sorted from blood. These receptors were taken from a man aged 18 to 29 in good health.

The rearrangement joins TRBV5-6 to TRBJ2-1, with 10 bases that match TRBD2. The CDR3 runs 17 residues. Trimming cost V 1 base and J 10 bases; bases outside gene matches: 14. The germline V gene has CDR1 SGHDT and CDR2 YYEEEE. The CDR3 DNA reads TGTGCCAGCAGCTTGTGGACTAGCGGAGAGTATTATCTCGAGCAGTTCTTC. Its translation is CASSLWTSGEYYLEQFF. Full variable domain (rest looked up from reference TRBV5-6 and TRBJ2-1): DAGVTQSPTHLIKTRGQQVTLRCSPKSGHDTVSWYQQALGQGPQFIFQYYEEEERQRGNFPDRFSGHQFPNYSSELNVNALLLGDSALYLCASSLWTSGEYYLEQFFGPGTRLTVL.

A remark on this clone: Different DNA sequences within this sample yield the same CDR3. This chain connects TRBV18 to TRBJ2-7, with D tentatively TRBD1 (6 bases). Germline CDR1 and CDR2: KGHSH and LQKENI. Trimming took off 3 bases at V and 3 bases at J, with 6 bases between the two ends. The CDR3 extends over 12 amino acids. The CDR3 nucleotides are TGTGCCAGCTCACCCAGGGGCTACGAGCAGTACTTC. Its translation: CASSPRGYEQYF. Together with reference TRBV18 and TRBJ2-7, the CDR3 gives the full variable domain: NAGVMQNPRHLVRRRGQEARLRCSPMKGHSHVYWYRQLPEEGLKFMVYLQKENIIDESGMPKERFSAEFPKEGPSILRIQQVVRGDSAAYFCASSPRGYEQYFGPGTRLTVT.

The chain uses TRBV30 and TRBJ2-7; D remains unclear. Germline V CDR1 and CDR2: GTSNPN, SVGIG (reference sequence). CDR3 length: 13 amino acids. With 6 bases removed from V and 0 bases from J, the gap between germline ends came to 12 bases. CDR3 bases: TGTGCCTGTCGTCTGCTACACTCCTACGAGCAGTACTTC. This sequence encodes CACRLLHSYEQYF.

This clone was counted once. For the CDR3, the DNA is TGTGCCACCACCGTGCTATACAATGAGCAGTTCTTC. Encoded protein: CATTVLYNEQFF. The chain employs TRBV6-1 and TRBJ2-1; D is unresolved. Per germline, CDR1 MNHNS and CDR2 SASEGT. V lost 10 bases, J lost 4 bases, and 11 bases lay in between. This CDR3 contains 12 residues.

The chain recombines TRBV6-4 with TRBJ2-7; perhaps D is TRBD1 or TRBD2 (5 bases each). V lost 3 bases to trimming and J lost 7 bases, with 16 bases between them. This CDR3 region has 14 residues. Per the germline V gene, CDR1 is MRHNA and CDR2 is SNTAGT. The CDR3 DNA follows: TGTGCCAGCAGTGAGAGTTGGCCTGGGGGAGAGCAGTACTTC. Amino acids: CASSESWPGGEQYF.

Regarding this clone: This same CDR3 is encoded by further DNA sequences in the sample. The chain couples TRBV5-1 to TRBJ2-7, with TRBD1 matching over 12 bases. This CDR3 comprises 15 residues. V lost 1 base and J lost 4; bases outside the gene matches: 3. CDR1 SGHRS and CDR2 YFSETQ come from the germline V gene. CDR3 in DNA: TGCGCCAGCAGCTTGACGGGACAGGGGGCTTACGAGCAGTACTTC. Its translation is CASSLTGQGAYEQYF. The full variable domain, its missing parts supplied by reference TRBV5-1 and TRBJ2-7, is KAGVTQTPRYLIKTRGQQVTLSCSPISGHRSVSWYQQTPGQGLQFLFEYFSETQRNKGNFPGRFSGRQFSNSRSEMNVSTLELGDSALYLCASSLTGQGAYEQYFGPGTRLTVT.

The chain combines TRBV2 with TRBJ2-1; unclear D gene. Germline CDR1 SNHLY, CDR2 FYNNEI. This CDR3 region has 14 residues. V lost 7 bases and J lost 0, with 10 bases in between. The CDR3 region is CASNYGFSYNEQFF. Written as DNA, the CDR3 is TGTGCCAGCAATTATGGATTCTCCTACAATGAGCAGTTCTTC.

The chain has TRBV6-5 and TRBJ2-1; 7 bases align to TRBD1. The V gene end was trimmed by 6 bases and the J gene end by 4 bases; junction bases not matched to a gene: 6. The CDR3 is made up of 14 amino acids. The germline V gene encodes CDR1 MNHEY and CDR2 SVGAGI. In DNA, the CDR3 is TGTGCCAGCAGAGAAGGACAGGTATACAATGAGCAGTTCTTC. This codes for CASREGQVYNEQFF.

The chain joins TRBV5-4 to TRBJ2-3, with D maybe TRBD1 (6 bases). V lost 3 bases and J lost 0, with 14 bases in between. In germline, CDR1 is SGHNT, CDR2 YYREEE (reference sequence). The CDR3 contains 16 residues. CDR3 protein: CASSSFTTGSTDTQYF. CDR3 DNA: TGTGCCAGCAGCTCCTTTACGACAGGAAGCACAGATACGCAGTATTTT.

The V gene is TRBV2, the J gene TRBJ2-7; possible D gene TRBD1, 6 bases. This CDR3 region has 12 residues. With 8 bases removed from V and 3 bases from J, the gap between germline ends came to 11 bases. Germline CDR1 reads SNHLY; CDR2 reads FYNNEI. CDR3 amino acids: CASLDSLYEQYF. CDR3 DNA sequence: TGTGCCAGCTTGGACAGCCTCTACGAGCAGTACTTC.

The chain links TRBV5-4 to TRBJ2-3, with no clear D. The V gene's germline CDR1 is SGHNT and CDR2 YYREEE (reference sequence). The CDR3 has 13 amino acids. The V and J ends lost 2 bases and 4 bases respectively, with 8 bases between them. CDR3 residues: CASSFKGSDTQYF. The CDR3 DNA is TGTGCCAGCAGCTTTAAGGGCTCAGATACGCAGTATTTT. Full variable domain (remainder filled in from reference TRBV5-4 and TRBJ2-3): ETGVTQSPTHLIKTRGQQVTLRCSSQSGHNTVSWYQQALGQGPQFIFQYYREEENGRGNFPPRFSGLQFPNYSSELNVNALELDDSALYLCASSFKGSDTQYFGPGTRLTVL.

This chain links TRBV6-5 with TRBJ1-2, with 12 bases lining up with TRBD1. CDR3 length: 16 residues. V was clipped by 0 bases and J by 8 bases; unmatched bases: 7. Germline-derived CDR1 and CDR2 are MNHEY and SVGAGI. Here the CDR3 reads CASSYSWDRGLRGYTF. The DNA of the CDR3 is TGTGCCAGCAGTTACTCGTGGGACAGGGGGCTTCGAGGCTACACCTTC.

The J gene is TRBJ1-1, the V gene TRBV28, with D possibly TRBD1 on 5 matching bases. In germline, CDR1 is MDHEN, CDR2 SYDVKM. The V end was cut by 5 bases, the J end by 5 bases, with 18 bases between. The CDR3 length is 15 residues. CDR3 in amino acids: CASSRSGVARTEAFF. For the CDR3, the DNA is TGTGCCAGCAGTCGGTCGGGGGTGGCGAGGACTGAAGCTTTCTTT.

This chain joins TRBV29-1 and TRBJ2-1; 10 nucleotides match TRBD2. After removal of 4 bases from V and 7 bases from J, the junction contained 4 bases not matched to a gene. There are 13 residues in the CDR3. Germline V gene lookup returns CDR1 SQVTM and CDR2 ANQGSEA. CDR3 loop: CSVVGLARNEQFF. DNA of the CDR3: TGCAGCGTTGTGGGACTAGCGAGAAATGAGCAGTTCTTC.

The chain is built from TRBV29-1 and TRBJ2-5; D is perhaps TRBD1 (6 bases). CDR3 size: 14 residues. V lost 6 bases and J lost 5, with 19 bases in between. CDR1 SQVTM and CDR2 ANQGSEA come from the germline V gene. As DNA, the CDR3 is TGCAGCGTGACGGCCAGGGGTCACCTGGAGACCCAGTACTTC. The encoded protein is CSVTARGHLETQYF.

V gene TRBV29-1 combines with J gene TRBJ2-2; no firm D call. Germline-derived CDR1 and CDR2 are SQVTM and ANQGSEA. CDR3 length: 12 residues. V was pared by 7 bases and J by 5 bases, with 11 bases between. The CDR3 spells CSAGPWTGELFF. Here the CDR3 DNA reads TGCAGCGCCGGCCCTTGGACCGGGGAGCTGTTTTTT.